These 26 T cell receptor beta chains were all obtained from the same sample, sequenced in a study of shared clonotypes between healthy human individuals. Profiled with immunoSEQ multiplex PCR; TCRdb holds only in-frame clones, not every one. This sample has 1,400,000 or so clones, with approximately 98.5% found just once. Sequencing input: naive CD4+ T cells sorted from blood. The subset: CD45RA+ positively selected. These receptors came from a man aged 30 to 39 in good health.

The chain carries TRBV5-4 and TRBJ2-1; TRBD1 matches at 7 bases. CDR1 is SGHNT and CDR2 is YYREEE in the germline V gene (reference sequence). J was trimmed by 7 bases and V by 4 bases; bases with no gene match: 11. The CDR3 contains 15 residues. This CDR3 reads CASSRQGQGVNEQFF. CDR3 sequence (DNA): TGTGCCAGCAGCCGACAGGGCCAAGGTGTGAATGAGCAGTTCTTC. The full variable domain, its missing parts supplied by reference TRBV5-4 and TRBJ2-1, is ETGVTQSPTHLIKTRGQQVTLRCSSQSGHNTVSWYQQALGQGPQFIFQYYREEENGRGNFPPRFSGLQFPNYSSELNVNALELDDSALYLCASSRQGQGVNEQFFGPGTRLTVL.

The chain links TRBV10-2 to TRBJ2-7, with TRBD2 matching 7 bases. Germline trimming cut 1 base from V and 2 bases from J; bases unmatched to any gene: 5. Germline V gives CDR1 WSHSY, CDR2 SAAADI. The CDR3 spans 15 residues. The CDR3 protein is CASSEFLAVTYEQYF. The CDR3 nucleotides are TGCGCCAGCAGTGAGTTTCTAGCGGTTACCTACGAGCAGTACTTC.

J is TRBJ2-1 and V is TRBV2, with TRBD2 identical over 8 bases. V trimming: 7 bases; J trimming: 1 base; junction bases outside the gene matches: 6. Germline CDR1 SNHLY, CDR2 FYNNEI. The CDR3 has 15 residues. The CDR3 DNA is TGTGCCAGCATTAAGCGGGAGAGGTCCTACAATGAGCAGTTCTTC. As protein: CASIKRERSYNEQFF.

This rearrangement joins TRBV5-4 to TRBJ2-1; 10 positions agree with TRBD2. The CDR3 sequence is 15 residues long. The J segment lost 9 bases and the V segment lost 6 bases, leaving 12 bases of the junction unmatched. CDR1 and CDR2 (germline): SGHNT, YYREEE (reference sequence). CDR3 coding DNA: TGTGCCAGCACCCGAGGACTAGCGGAAATCAGTGAGCAGTTCTTC. Protein sequence: CASTRGLAEISEQFF.

The V gene is TRBV9, the J gene TRBJ2-3; 11 bases line up with TRBD2. The ends lost 6 bases at V and 0 bases at J; junction bases unmatched: 9. The CDR3 contains 17 residues. Germline CDR1 and CDR2: SGDLS and YYNGEE. DNA for the CDR3: TGTGCCAGCACCCCGGGGACTAGCGGAAATAGCACAGATACGCAGTATTTT. Translation gives CASTPGTSGNSTDTQYF. Complete variable domain (other parts from reference TRBV9 and TRBJ2-3): DSGVTQTPKHLITATGQRVTLRCSPRSGDLSVYWYQQSLDQGLQFLIQYYNGEERAKGNILERFSAQQFPDLHSELNLSSLELGDSALYFCASTPGTSGNSTDTQYFGPGTRLTVL.

This chain uses TRBV5-6 with TRBJ1-2; possible D gene TRBD1, 5 bases. Trimming took 4 bases from V and 3 from J, leaving 19 bases between them. The CDR3 is made up of 16 amino acids. From germline, CDR1 is SGHDT and CDR2 YYEEEE. The CDR3 DNA sequence: TGTGCCAGCAGCCTGTCCCATGGGGGTACTGACTATGGCTACACCTTC. Translating gives CASSLSHGGTDYGYTF.

The CDR3 DNA reads as TGCAGCGTTGGTTCTGGTGGGGCCAACGTCCTGACTTTC. Translated: CSVGSGGANVLTF. The genes are TRBV29-1 and TRBJ2-6; D is ambiguous. Germline lookup yields CDR1 SQVTM and CDR2 ANQGSEA. The length of the CDR3 is 13 residues. V lost 4 bases to trimming and J lost 3 bases, with 7 bases between them.

The chain carries TRBV23-1 and TRBJ1-5, with D possibly TRBD1 on 6 matching bases. TRBV23-1 is an open reading frame whose function is uncertain. Trimming stripped 3 bases from V and 5 bases from J, with 14 bases between. This CDR3 comprises 15 residues. CDR3 DNA sequence: TGCGCCAGCAGTCAGGAGGGGGGGGAGGATCAGCCCCAGCATTTT. Its translation: CASSQEGGEDQPQHF.

Only one count was recorded for this clone. This sequence joins TRBV11-2 and TRBJ2-7; a possible D gene is TRBD2 (6 bases). The V and J ends lost 0 bases and 0 bases respectively, with 12 bases between them. The CDR3 is made up of 16 amino acids. Germline CDR1 is SGHAT and CDR2 is FQNNGV. As DNA, the CDR3 is TGTGCCAGCAGCTTAGACCCCGCTAGCGACTCCTACGAGCAGTACTTC. Amino acids: CASSLDPASDSYEQYF.

V is TRBV5-1 and J is TRBJ2-7; 7 positions match TRBD1. CDR1 and CDR2 from the germline V gene are SGHRS and YFSETQ. V lost 4 bases and J lost 3; bases outside the gene matches: 7. There are 14 residues in the CDR3. The CDR3 sequence: CASSTGDHFYEQYF. CDR3 coding DNA: TGCGCCAGCAGCACAGGGGACCACTTCTACGAGCAGTACTTC.

The chain has TRBV15 and TRBJ1-2; D might be TRBD1 (6 bases). V was shortened by 6 bases and J by 5 bases, with 13 bases between the two germline ends. CDR1 and CDR2 from the germline V gene are LNHNV and YYDKDF (reference sequence). The CDR3 is 13 residues long. DNA of the CDR3: TGTGCCACCAGTAAGCGACAGGATTATGGCTACACCTTC. It codes for CATSKRQDYGYTF. The full variable domain, rest sourced from reference TRBV15 and TRBJ1-2, is DAMVIQNPRYQVTQFGKPVTLSCSQTLNHNVMYWYQQKSSQAPKLLFHYYDKDFNNEADTPDNFQSRRPNTSFCFLDIRSPGLGDTAMYLCATSKRQDYGYTFGSGTRLTVV.

This chain uses TRBV30 with TRBJ2-1; 10 bases fit TRBD2. The CDR3 totals 15 residues. V shed 2 bases and J 4 bases; nucleotides not matched to a gene: 5. Germline V gene lookup returns CDR1 GTSNPN and CDR2 SVGIG (reference sequence). CDR3 region: CAWSLAGVLYNEQFF. The DNA for the CDR3 is TGTGCCTGGAGTCTAGCGGGAGTTTTATACAATGAGCAGTTCTTC.

The CDR3 DNA is TGTGCCAGCAGCTACGAAGCGGCCACATACAATGAGCAGTTCTTC. This codes for CASSYEAATYNEQFF. V usage is TRBV7-2 and J usage is TRBJ2-1; possible D gene TRBD2, 5 bases. The ends were cut back, 4 bases at V and 4 bases at J, with 14 bases in the middle. Germline values: CDR1 SGHTA, CDR2 FQGNSA. The CDR3 extends over 15 amino acids.

Comment on this clone: Within the sample, other DNA sequences also encode this same CDR3. The chain recombines TRBV14 with TRBJ2-7; 7 positions match TRBD2. After removal of 1 base from V and 7 bases from J, the junction contained 1 base not matched to a gene. This CDR3 has 12 residues. The germline V gene encodes CDR1 SGHDN and CDR2 FVKESK. Here the CDR3 DNA reads TGTGCCAGCAGCCAAGGGCGGGGGGAGCAGTACTTC. Its protein is CASSQGRGEQYF.

This sequence joins TRBV5-1 and TRBJ2-3; TRBD2 aligns across 11 bases. This CDR3 comprises 14 residues. Losses at the gene ends were 8 bases for V and 5 bases for J; bases not matched to a gene: 7. Germline values: CDR1 SGHRS, CDR2 YFSETQ. In DNA, the CDR3 is TGCGCCAGTTCCATCGGACTAGCGGGAGATACGCAGTATTTT. Translating gives CASSIGLAGDTQYF.

Only one count was recorded for this clone. J is TRBJ2-7 and V is TRBV6-5; D perhaps matches TRBD1 (6 bases). CDR1 is MNHEY and CDR2 is SVGAGI in the germline V gene. With 6 bases removed from V and 0 bases from J, the gap between germline ends came to 12 bases. This CDR3 spans 14 amino acids. CDR3 in DNA: TGTGCCAGCAGAATGACAGGTCACTCCTACGAGCAGTACTTC. Its translation is CASRMTGHSYEQYF.

This chain uses TRBV5-5 with TRBJ1-5, with 10 bases identical to TRBD1. Germline V CDR1 and CDR2: SGHKS, YYEKEE (reference sequence). Losses at the gene ends were 5 bases for V and 5 bases for J; bases not matched to a gene: 13. The CDR3 is 17 amino acids. The CDR3 reads CASSFEGTGVVYQPQHF. The CDR3 DNA follows: TGTGCCAGCAGTTTTGAGGGGACAGGGGTGGTCTATCAGCCCCAGCATTTT.

This clone was seen a single time. The chain has TRBV7-9 and TRBJ2-5, with D tentatively TRBD1 (6 bases). Between the trimmed V and J ends, which lost 1 base and 4 bases, there was a span of 13 bases. Germline CDR1 SEHNR, CDR2 FQNEAQ (reference sequence). The CDR3 runs to 15 residues. CDR3: CASSLDAGAGETQYF. The CDR3 DNA is TGTGCCAGCAGCTTAGATGCAGGGGCAGGAGAGACCCAGTACTTC.

This chain connects TRBV6-6 to TRBJ2-7, with 9 bases identical to TRBD1. Germline V gene data show CDR1 as MNHNY and CDR2 as SVGAGI (reference sequence). With 6 bases clipped from V and 3 bases from J, the junction kept 3 bases outside the gene matches. This CDR3 is built from 13 residues. Here the CDR3 DNA reads TGTGCCAGCAGCCGGACAGGGGTCTACGAGCAGTACTTC. Translation gives CASSRTGVYEQYF.

This chain joins TRBV7-2 and TRBJ2-1, with a weak D call TRBD2 (5 bases). From germline, CDR1 is SGHTA and CDR2 FQGNSA. V lost 1 base and J 3 bases, leaving 10 bases between the germline ends. The CDR3 covers 15 residues. The DNA for the CDR3 is TGTGCCAGCAGCTTAGTTAGCGAACACTACAATGAGCAGTTCTTC. Its protein product is CASSLVSEHYNEQFF.

In nucleotides, the CDR3 is TGTGCCAGCAGGGTAGCGGGAGCGAGCACAGATACGCAGTATTTT. This encodes CASRVAGASTDTQYF. The chain joins TRBV6-5 to TRBJ2-3; 9 positions agree with TRBD2. Trimming took 6 bases from V and 0 from J; bases not matched to a gene: 4. Germline assignment: CDR1 MNHEY and CDR2 SVGAGI. The CDR3 loop spans 15 amino acids.

This rearrangement joins TRBV5-1 to TRBJ2-2, with D possibly TRBD2 on 5 matching bases. The CDR3 sequence is 15 residues long. Germline-derived CDR1 and CDR2 are SGHRS and YFSETQ. Trimming cost V 1 base and J 6 bases, with 13 bases left between them. The CDR3 reads CASSLQDNGAGELFF. Here the CDR3 DNA reads TGCGCCAGCAGCTTGCAAGACAACGGGGCCGGGGAGCTGTTTTTT.

The V gene is TRBV27, the J gene TRBJ2-3, with D perhaps TRBD1 (6 bases). The CDR3 is 13 amino acids. V shed 3 bases and J shed 6 bases, with 10 bases lying between them. From germline, CDR1 is MNHEY and CDR2 SMNVEV (reference sequence). The CDR3 DNA reads TGTGCCAGCAGTTTTGGGGGCCCGGATACGCAGTATTTT. Amino acid sequence: CASSFGGPDTQYF.

V and J are TRBV4-1 and TRBJ1-3, with a possible D match to TRBD1 (5 bases). There are 18 residues in the CDR3. Between the trimmed V and J ends, which lost 0 bases and 3 bases, there was a span of 18 bases. Germline CDR1 is MGHRA and CDR2 is YSYEKL. This CDR3 reads CASSQDRRRGLGGNTIYF. The CDR3 coding sequence is TGCGCCAGCAGCCAAGATCGCAGACGGGGGTTGGGTGGAAACACCATATATTTT.

The chain has TRBV11-2 and TRBJ2-2; D assignment may be TRBD1 or TRBD2 (5 bases each). Trimming took 3 bases from V and 2 from J, leaving 13 bases between them. Per germline, CDR1 SGHAT and CDR2 FQNNGV. The CDR3 covers 16 residues. The CDR3 region has the DNA TGTGCCAGCAGCTTGAGGGGAGAAGGCAACACCGGGGAGCTGTTTTTT. Protein sequence: CASSLRGEGNTGELFF.

This clone came up once. The CDR3 coding sequence is TGCAGCGTGAGGACAGGGGGCATCTACAATGAGCAGTTCTTC. Its translation is CSVRTGGIYNEQFF. V gene TRBV29-1 combines with J gene TRBJ2-1, with TRBD1 matching over 11 bases. Per the germline V gene, CDR1 is SQVTM and CDR2 is ANQGSEA. J lost 3 bases, V lost 6 bases, and 4 bases had no gene match. The CDR3 loop spans 14 amino acids.